This T cell receptor beta chain comes out of a study of tumor-infiltrating lymphocytes in oesophageal squamous cell carcinoma. This clonotype came up a few times. The CDR3 loop spans 14 amino acids. Trimming left V 5 bases short and J 5 bases short, with 12 bases between. Germline V gene sequence: CDR1 SGHTA, CDR2 FQGNSA. TCRdb reprocessed the PCR reads with MiXCR, giving one entry per CDR3 protein. The table has 15,000 to 20,000 distinct CDR3 sequences, over 45% seen once. Specimen: esophageal tumor tissue. The receptor's source is a male donor with esophageal squamous cell carcinoma. The rearrangement uses TRBV7-2 and TRBJ1-4; weak D call: TRBD1 (6 bases). CDR3 sequence reads: CASSRDRINEKLFF. The CDR3 DNA is TGTGCCAGCAGCCGCGACAGGATAAATGAAAAACTGTTTTTT.